This entry concerns a single T cell receptor (beta chain). Its antigen remains unknown. The repertoire was sequenced with immunoSEQ multiplex PCR; TCRdb's copy has only in-frame clones and lacks some. The table has approximately 100,000 clones, around 94% seen once. The sample originates from a study of T cell responses to AZD1222 COVID-19 vaccine. Study-level results: There were vaccine-associated CD4 TCRs across spike, dominant at 160-218 and 743-854. In a largely white British group with more females than males, clonal diversity was possibly underestimated. The study sampled repertoires only after the peak T cell response. Once two AZD1222 doses were given, Spike-specific TCR breadth and depth went up.

The V end lost 2 bases, the J end lost 3 bases, and 14 bases lay between the germline ends. CDR1 is MGHRA, CDR2 YSYEKL, per germline. This CDR3 has 15 amino acids. The rearrangement uses TRBV4-1 and TRBJ2-7, with D perhaps TRBD2 (5 bases). The sequences come from peripheral blood, collected on day 0 of AZD1222 vaccination. This TCR derives from an adult in good health. The chain's CDR3 is CASSQQANRGYEQYF. CDR3 coding DNA: TGCGCCAGCAGCCAACAAGCGAACCGGGGCTACGAGCAGTACTTC.